These T cell receptor beta chains were read from a single sample in a study of T-cell reconstitution after alpha-beta-depleted transplantation in children. TCRdb called the PCR reads again in MiXCR, with one record for every CDR3 protein. This table has almost 250,000 distinct CDR3 sequences, roughly 25% appearing once. The sample here was PBMCs, taken before TCRalphabeta/CD19-depleted stem cell transplant. Receptors were obtained from a girl aged 2 to 9 with Fanconi anemia, due to receive a stem cell transplant. The CDR3 runs from the conserved cysteine through the conserved F or W. The D gene is left open where the match is weak. Rows may omit the clone size; those that give it use once, few, many or a size class.

clone_size: many
v_call: TRBV20-1
j_call: TRBJ1-2
d_call: -
cdr3_aa: CSARDRPGVEGYTF
cdr3_nt: TGCAGTGCTAGAGACAGACCCGGGGTAGAGGGCTACACCTTC

clone_size: few
v_call: TRBV20-1
j_call: TRBJ2-7
d_call: TRBD2
cdr3_aa: CSAREFSGRAGYEQYF
cdr3_nt: TGCAGTGCTAGAGAGTTTAGCGGGAGGGCCGGGTACGAGCAGTACTTC

clone_size: many
v_call: TRBV4-1
j_call: TRBJ2-2
d_call: TRBD2
cdr3_aa: CASSQTGLAGSPGRTGELFF
cdr3_nt: TGCGCCAGCAGCCAAACGGGACTAGCGGGTTCCCCCGGGAGGACCGGGGAGCTGTTTTTT

clone_size: -
v_call: TRBV20-1
j_call: TRBJ2-7
d_call: -
cdr3_aa: CSAPTTGTLNSYEQYF
cdr3_nt: TGCAGTGCTCCTACTACCGGGACTCTAAACTCCTACGAGCAGTACTTC

clone_size: many
v_call: TRBV6-5
j_call: TRBJ2-7
d_call: -
cdr3_aa: CASSYSGPSDYEQYF
cdr3_nt: TGTGCCAGCAGTTACTCGGGGCCTAGCGACTACGAGCAGTACTTC

clone_size: many
v_call: TRBV20-1
j_call: TRBJ2-7
d_call: -
cdr3_aa: CSARDPASFYEQYF
cdr3_nt: TGCAGTGCTAGAGACCCGGCTAGTTTCTACGAGCAGTACTTC

clone_size: many
v_call: TRBV7-2
j_call: TRBJ2-5
d_call: -
cdr3_aa: CASSRNRAQETQYF
cdr3_nt: TGTGCCAGCAGTAGGAACAGGGCACAAGAGACCCAGTACTTC

clone_size: many
v_call: TRBV25-1
j_call: TRBJ2-3
d_call: TRBD2
cdr3_aa: CASSALRGELTDTQYF
cdr3_nt: TGTGCCAGCAGTGCTCTTCGGGGGGAACTCACAGATACGCAGTATTTT

clone_size: few
v_call: TRBV7-3
j_call: TRBJ2-7
d_call: -
cdr3_aa: CASSFPSKGRTYEQYF
cdr3_nt: TGTGCCAGCAGCTTCCCGTCAAAGGGCAGGACCTACGAGCAGTACTTC

clone_size: many
v_call: TRBV28
j_call: TRBJ2-7
d_call: -
cdr3_aa: CASSYTSSYEQYF
cdr3_nt: TGTGCCAGCAGTTATACTAGCTCCTACGAGCAGTACTTC

clone_size: -
v_call: TRBV12-3/TRBV12-4
j_call: TRBJ1-1
d_call: TRBD1
cdr3_aa: CASSLMVIGGLNTEAFF
cdr3_nt: TGTGCCAGCAGTTTAATGGTTATAGGGGGCTTGAACACTGAAGCTTTCTTT

clone_size: few
v_call: TRBV6-2/TRBV6-3
j_call: TRBJ1-1
d_call: -
cdr3_aa: CASSYPNTEAFF
cdr3_nt: TGTGCCAGCAGTTATCCGAACACTGAAGCTTTCTTT

clone_size: -
v_call: TRBV7-2
j_call: TRBJ1-2
d_call: -
cdr3_aa: CASSLDPFNYGYTF
cdr3_nt: TGTGCCAGCAGCTTAGACCCATTTAACTATGGCTACACCTTC

clone_size: many
v_call: TRBV11-1
j_call: TRBJ2-3
d_call: TRBD2
cdr3_aa: CASSLFAAGGLDTQYF
cdr3_nt: TGTGCCAGCAGCTTATTCGCCGCGGGGGGTCTGGATACGCAGTATTTT

clone_size: -
v_call: TRBV5-1
j_call: TRBJ2-5
d_call: -
cdr3_aa: CASSFGWDETQYF
cdr3_nt: TGCGCCAGCAGCTTTGGTTGGGACGAGACCCAGTACTTC

clone_size: few
v_call: TRBV29-1
j_call: TRBJ1-4
d_call: -
cdr3_aa: CSVGEGHNEKLFF
cdr3_nt: TGCAGCGTAGGCGAGGGGCATAATGAAAAACTGTTTTTT

clone_size: -
v_call: TRBV5-5
j_call: TRBJ2-2
d_call: TRBD1
cdr3_aa: CASSRQGADTGELFF
cdr3_nt: TGTGCCAGCAGCCGGCAGGGGGCAGATACCGGGGAGCTGTTTTTT

clone_size: -
v_call: TRBV7-3
j_call: TRBJ2-6
d_call: TRBD1
cdr3_aa: CASSLVLQGGTAGANVLTF
cdr3_nt: TGTGCCAGCAGCTTAGTCTTACAGGGGGGAACTGCTGGGGCCAACGTCCTGACTTTC

clone_size: many
v_call: TRBV5-1
j_call: TRBJ2-7
d_call: TRBD2
cdr3_aa: CASSLELAGPYEQYF
cdr3_nt: TGCGCCAGCAGCTTGGAGCTAGCGGGACCCTACGAGCAGTACTTC

clone_size: once
v_call: TRBV18
j_call: TRBJ2-1
d_call: -
cdr3_aa: CASSPARDNEQFF
cdr3_nt: TGTGCCAGCTCACCTGCTAGGGACAATGAGCAGTTCTTC

clone_size: -
v_call: TRBV9
j_call: TRBJ2-3
d_call: TRBD2
cdr3_aa: CASSVLSGGADTQYF
cdr3_nt: TGTGCCAGCAGCGTACTGAGCGGGGGGGCAGATACGCAGTATTTT